This TCR beta chain was sequenced during a study of T-cell reconstitution after alpha-beta-depleted transplantation in children. Study-level findings and limits: T cells produced anew were the main source of T-cell counts and diversity one year after transplant. Where some patients showed high TCRbeta diversity at day 60, it came from recipient T cells and thymic progenitors that had survived. Reported findings indicate that, about two months after transplant, alpha-beta T cells came from several hundred expanded clones, which were derived from non-depleted graft cells.

Germline CDR1 SGHAT, CDR2 FQDESV (reference sequence). Trimming shortened V by 6 bases and J by 0 bases, and 21 bases separated the two germline ends. This CDR3 comprises 18 residues. The library targeted TCRbeta and was prepared with unique molecular identifiers. TCRdb re-analysed the PCR reads in MiXCR, keeping a single row per CDR3 protein. The sample includes thousands of distinct CDR3 sequences, just under 20% of them seen just once. This clonotype was seen only a few times. The antigen remains undetermined. The input for sequencing was PBMCs, mostly from graft donor cells, taken 180 days after TCRalphabeta/CD19-depleted stem cell transplant. The sequence was collected from a male patient between 2 and 9 years old who had a stem cell transplant for acute lymphoblastic leukemia, so the T cells may come from the graft donor. The rearrangement joins TRBV11-1 to TRBJ1-3; no reliable D call. The CDR3 spells CASRQGVQILSSGNTIYF. Written as DNA, the CDR3 is TGTGCCAGCAGGCAAGGTGTCCAAATCCTCAGCTCTGGAAACACCATATATTTT.